A selection of T cell receptor beta chains follows, all from one sample in a study of cytomegalovirus exposure and HLA in healthy donors. The protocol was immunoSEQ multiplex PCR, while the TCRdb copy is restricted to in-frame clones and leaves out a portion. The sample holds some 140,000 clones, less than 85% seen once. Sequencing was performed on PBMCs. These receptors were collected from a woman between 50 and 59 years old in good health and CMV-seropositive. Each CDR3 is given with its conserved first and last residue. A D gene is named only where the DNA matches it firmly. Expanded clones get a size class; other rows say once, few or many, or leave the size out.

clone_size: -
j_call: TRBJ2-1
v_call: TRBV7-2
d_call: TRBD2
cdr3_aa: CASSGGVLTPYNEQFF
cdr3_nt: TGTGCCAGCAGCGGGGGGGTCCTCACCCCGTACAATGAGCAGTTCTTC

clone_size: -
j_call: TRBJ1-3
v_call: TRBV6-1
d_call: -
cdr3_aa: CASSELSGAGNTIYF
cdr3_nt: TGTGCCAGCAGTGAGCTCTCGGGGGCTGGAAACACCATATATTTT

clone_size: -
j_call: TRBJ1-2
v_call: TRBV7-9
d_call: -
cdr3_aa: CASSLVGLDNYGYTF
cdr3_nt: TGTGCCAGCAGCTTAGTCGGCCTGGACAACTATGGCTACACCTTT

clone_size: -
j_call: TRBJ1-1
v_call: TRBV28
d_call: TRBD1
cdr3_aa: CASSLTGDVNTEAFF
cdr3_nt: TGTGCCAGCAGTTTGACAGGGGACGTAAACACTGAAGCTTTCTTT

clone_size: once
j_call: TRBJ1-6
v_call: TRBV12-5
d_call: -
cdr3_aa: CASGRNNNSPLHF
cdr3_nt: TGTGCTAGTGGCAGAAACAATAATTCACCCCTCCACTTT

clone_size: few
j_call: TRBJ2-3
v_call: TRBV5-1
d_call: TRBD2
cdr3_aa: CASSLVPAGVTDTQYF
cdr3_nt: TGCGCCAGCAGCTTGGTGCCAGCGGGGGTCACAGATACGCAGTATTTT

clone_size: once
j_call: TRBJ2-2
v_call: TRBV6-6
d_call: -
cdr3_aa: CASSSSGNANTGELFF
cdr3_nt: TGTGCCAGCAGTAGCTCCGGGAACGCGAACACCGGGGAGCTGTTTTTT

clone_size: few
j_call: TRBJ1-4
v_call: TRBV28
d_call: TRBD1
cdr3_aa: CASLPGQGREKLFF
cdr3_nt: TGTGCCAGTCTACCGGGACAGGGAAGGGAAAAACTGTTTTTT

clone_size: -
j_call: TRBJ1-5
v_call: TRBV5-6
d_call: TRBD1
cdr3_aa: CASTLRGGTGNQPQHF
cdr3_nt: TGTGCCAGCACCTTACGCGGGGGGACAGGGAATCAGCCCCAGCATTTT

clone_size: -
j_call: TRBJ2-4
v_call: TRBV28
d_call: TRBD2
cdr3_aa: CASSSGLAGSSEYF
cdr3_nt: TGTGCCAGCAGTTCGGGACTAGCGGGGTCGTCAGAGTACTTC

clone_size: -
j_call: TRBJ1-6
v_call: TRBV7-7
d_call: -
cdr3_aa: CASSLGARGRTINSPLHF
cdr3_nt: TGTGCTAGCAGCTTAGGGGCTCGAGGGAGGACTATAAATTCACCCCTCCACTTT

clone_size: -
j_call: TRBJ1-4
v_call: TRBV30
d_call: TRBD1
cdr3_aa: CAWTGTGDEKLFF
cdr3_nt: TGTGCCTGGACCGGGACAGGAGATGAAAAACTGTTTTTT

clone_size: -
j_call: TRBJ2-5
v_call: TRBV28
d_call: -
cdr3_aa: CASVTGQETQYF
cdr3_nt: TGTGCCAGCGTGACAGGCCAAGAGACCCAGTACTTC

clone_size: few
j_call: TRBJ2-4
v_call: TRBV7-2
d_call: -
cdr3_aa: CASSATLVPKNIQYF
cdr3_nt: TGTGCCAGCAGCGCGACCCTAGTCCCTAAAAACATTCAGTACTTC

clone_size: once
j_call: TRBJ1-3
v_call: TRBV7-9
d_call: -
cdr3_aa: CASRRVISGNTIYF
cdr3_nt: TGTGCCAGCAGGCGGGTTATCTCTGGAAACACCATATATTTT

clone_size: -
j_call: TRBJ2-3
v_call: TRBV7-8
d_call: TRBD2
cdr3_aa: CASSTLASGYTDTQYF
cdr3_nt: TGTGCCAGCAGCACCTTGGCTAGCGGGTACACAGATACGCAGTATTTT

clone_size: -
j_call: TRBJ2-6
v_call: TRBV6-5
d_call: -
cdr3_aa: CASRASGANGLTF
cdr3_nt: TGTGCCAGCCGAGCCTCTGGGGCCAACGGCCTGACTTTC

clone_size: -
j_call: TRBJ2-7
v_call: TRBV28
d_call: TRBD1
cdr3_aa: CASSLILGQGTYEQYF
cdr3_nt: TGTGCCAGCAGTCTAATCCTTGGACAGGGGACCTACGAGCAGTACTTC

clone_size: -
j_call: TRBJ2-5
v_call: TRBV5-6
d_call: -
cdr3_aa: CASSKRVGGETQYF
cdr3_nt: TGTGCCAGCAGCAAAAGGGTAGGGGGAGAGACCCAGTACTTC

clone_size: once
j_call: TRBJ1-2
v_call: TRBV5-1
d_call: -
cdr3_aa: CASSLESANYGYTF
cdr3_nt: TGCGCCAGCAGCTTGGAGTCAGCTAACTATGGCTACACCTTC

clone_size: -
j_call: TRBJ2-2
v_call: TRBV30
d_call: -
cdr3_aa: CAWSLSFPDGELFF
cdr3_nt: TGTGCCTGGAGTCTGAGCTTCCCTGACGGGGAGCTGTTTTTT

clone_size: -
j_call: TRBJ2-1
v_call: TRBV7-6
d_call: -
cdr3_aa: CASSLGYRTYNEQFF
cdr3_nt: TGTGCCAGCAGCTTAGGTTACAGGACCTACAATGAGCAGTTCTTC

clone_size: -
j_call: TRBJ1-4
v_call: TRBV30
d_call: -
cdr3_aa: CAWSVLNEKLFF
cdr3_nt: TGTGCCTGGAGTGTATTAAATGAAAAACTGTTTTTT

clone_size: few
j_call: TRBJ2-5
v_call: TRBV7-8
d_call: TRBD2
cdr3_aa: CASRIAGAGGLETQYF
cdr3_nt: TGTGCCAGCAGAATAGCCGGAGCGGGGGGGCTGGAGACCCAGTACTTC

clone_size: -
j_call: TRBJ2-1
v_call: TRBV4-3
d_call: TRBD2
cdr3_aa: CASSQRSGTSGYNEQFF
cdr3_nt: TGCGCCAGCAGCCAAAGATCCGGGACTAGCGGCTACAATGAGCAGTTCTTC

clone_size: -
j_call: TRBJ1-1
v_call: TRBV18
d_call: -
cdr3_aa: CASSPNGNTEAFF
cdr3_nt: TGTGCCAGCTCACCGAACGGGAACACTGAAGCTTTCTTT

clone_size: few
j_call: TRBJ2-7
v_call: TRBV2
d_call: -
cdr3_aa: CASRLDSYEQYF
cdr3_nt: TGTGCCAGCAGACTTGACAGTTACGAGCAGTACTTC

clone_size: -
j_call: TRBJ1-4
v_call: TRBV7-9
d_call: -
cdr3_aa: CASSLNLAAGEKLFF
cdr3_nt: TGTGCCAGCAGCTTAAACCTAGCGGCGGGGGAAAAACTGTTTTTT

clone_size: -
j_call: TRBJ1-1
v_call: TRBV7-2
d_call: -
cdr3_aa: CASSRGNTEAFF
cdr3_nt: TGTGCCAGCAGCAGGGGGAACACTGAAGCTTTCTTT

clone_size: few
j_call: TRBJ2-5
v_call: TRBV12-5
d_call: TRBD1
cdr3_aa: CASGLGTGAPEETQYF
cdr3_nt: TGTGCTAGTGGTTTGGGGACAGGGGCGCCCGAAGAGACCCAGTACTTC

clone_size: -
j_call: TRBJ1-4
v_call: TRBV9
d_call: TRBD1
cdr3_aa: CASSVDGRGREKLFF
cdr3_nt: TGTGCCAGCAGCGTAGACGGCAGGGGGCGTGAAAAACTGTTTTTT

clone_size: -
j_call: TRBJ1-2
v_call: TRBV7-2
d_call: -
cdr3_aa: CASRTRQTYGYTF
cdr3_nt: TGTGCCAGCAGGACCAGACAGACTTATGGCTACACCTTC

clone_size: few
j_call: TRBJ1-1
v_call: TRBV7-9
d_call: TRBD1
cdr3_aa: CASSSDTGTATSNTEAFF
cdr3_nt: TGTGCCAGCAGCTCCGACACCGGGACAGCGACTTCGAACACTGAAGCTTTCTTT

clone_size: -
j_call: TRBJ1-2
v_call: TRBV6-6
d_call: -
cdr3_aa: CASSYTREGYTF
cdr3_nt: TGTGCCAGCAGTTACACCCGGGAAGGCTACACCTTC

clone_size: few
j_call: TRBJ1-2
v_call: TRBV29-1
d_call: -
cdr3_aa: CSARAGAGVAYGYTF
cdr3_nt: TGCAGCGCCCGGGCGGGTGCAGGGGTGGCCTATGGCTACACCTTC

clone_size: -
j_call: TRBJ2-2
v_call: TRBV21-1
d_call: -
cdr3_aa: CASSHGRDHPGELFF
cdr3_nt: TGTGCCAGCAGCCACGGGAGGGATCATCCCGGGGAGCTGTTTTTT

clone_size: -
j_call: TRBJ1-4
v_call: TRBV20-1
d_call: TRBD1
cdr3_aa: CSASRGEKLFF
cdr3_nt: TGCAGTGCTAGCAGGGGGGAAAAACTGTTTTTT

clone_size: few
j_call: TRBJ1-2
v_call: TRBV6-5
d_call: -
cdr3_aa: CASSANPGRLGGYTF
cdr3_nt: TGTGCCAGCAGTGCTAATCCGGGGAGGTTAGGCGGCTACACCTTC

clone_size: -
j_call: TRBJ1-2
v_call: TRBV11-1
d_call: -
cdr3_aa: CASSLDSGYTF
cdr3_nt: TGTGCCAGCAGCTTAGACAGTGGCTACACCTTC

clone_size: -
j_call: TRBJ1-4
v_call: TRBV7-9
d_call: TRBD1
cdr3_aa: CASSQDGQGNEKLFF
cdr3_nt: TGTGCCAGCAGCCAAGATGGACAGGGTAATGAAAAACTGTTTTTT

clone_size: -
j_call: TRBJ2-7
v_call: TRBV5-4
d_call: -
cdr3_aa: CASSQPDSYEQYF
cdr3_nt: TGTGCCAGCAGCCAGCCGGACAGCTACGAGCAGTACTTC

clone_size: -
j_call: TRBJ1-5
v_call: TRBV6-1
d_call: TRBD1
cdr3_aa: CASRRQGYNQPQHF
cdr3_nt: TGTGCCAGCAGGCGACAGGGTTACAATCAGCCCCAGCATTTT

clone_size: -
j_call: TRBJ1-6
v_call: TRBV19
d_call: TRBD1
cdr3_aa: CASPPGQGTSSYNSPLHF
cdr3_nt: TGTGCCAGTCCTCCGGGACAGGGAACAAGCTCCTATAATTCACCCCTCCACTTT

clone_size: -
j_call: TRBJ1-5
v_call: TRBV28
d_call: -
cdr3_aa: CASRGGGYQPQHF
cdr3_nt: TGTGCCAGCAGAGGGGGGGGTTATCAGCCCCAGCATTTT

clone_size: -
j_call: TRBJ2-7
v_call: TRBV19
d_call: TRBD1
cdr3_aa: CASSSRTGHEQYF
cdr3_nt: TGTGCCAGTAGTTCCCGGACAGGCCACGAGCAGTACTTC

clone_size: -
j_call: TRBJ2-7
v_call: TRBV7-8
d_call: -
cdr3_aa: CASSLARGKQYF
cdr3_nt: TGTGCCAGCAGCTTAGCCCGGGGGAAGCAGTACTTC

clone_size: -
j_call: TRBJ2-7
v_call: TRBV6-6
d_call: -
cdr3_aa: CASNPDSLYEQYF
cdr3_nt: TGTGCCAGCAACCCGGACAGCCTCTACGAGCAGTACTTC

clone_size: -
j_call: TRBJ1-5
v_call: TRBV5-8
d_call: -
cdr3_aa: CASSLGQPDNQPQHF
cdr3_nt: TGTGCCAGCAGCTTAGGACAGCCAGACAATCAGCCCCAGCATTTT

clone_size: -
j_call: TRBJ2-5
v_call: TRBV19
d_call: -
cdr3_aa: CASSRTGPPETQYF
cdr3_nt: TGTGCCAGTAGTAGAACAGGGCCGCCGGAGACCCAGTACTTC

clone_size: -
j_call: TRBJ1-1
v_call: TRBV29-1
d_call: -
cdr3_aa: CSVELGGLSTEAFF
cdr3_nt: TGCAGCGTTGAATTGGGAGGGTTAAGCACTGAAGCTTTCTTT

clone_size: -
j_call: TRBJ2-2
v_call: TRBV5-6
d_call: TRBD1
cdr3_aa: CASNPFETGFYIGELFF
cdr3_nt: TGTGCCAGCAACCCCTTCGAGACAGGGTTCTATATCGGGGAGCTGTTTTTT

clone_size: -
j_call: TRBJ1-2
v_call: TRBV5-4
d_call: TRBD1
cdr3_aa: CAGSPVWTGESYGYTF
cdr3_nt: TGTGCCGGCAGCCCGGTCTGGACAGGGGAATCCTATGGCTACACCTTC

clone_size: -
j_call: TRBJ2-2
v_call: TRBV30
d_call: -
cdr3_aa: CAWGIPGTGELFF
cdr3_nt: TGTGCCTGGGGTATACCAGGAACCGGGGAGCTGTTTTTT

clone_size: -
j_call: TRBJ2-1
v_call: TRBV5-6
d_call: TRBD1
cdr3_aa: CASSRGQGVHEQFF
cdr3_nt: TGTGCCAGCAGCAGGGGACAGGGGGTACATGAGCAGTTCTTC